This T cell receptor (beta chain) was identified during a study of shared clonotypes between healthy human individuals. V was trimmed by 1 base and J by 1 base, leaving 13 bases between them. The CDR3 consists of 16 residues. Germline assignment: CDR1 SGHRS and CDR2 YFSETQ. Clones were read by immunoSEQ multiplex PCR, and TCRdb kept only the in-frame ones, dropping some. The repertoire holds some 1,600,000 clones, with around 98% as singletons. Only Caucasian adults living in Nashville, Tennessee served as donors. Sample: naive CD4+ T cells sorted from blood. Sample subset: CD45RA+ positively selected. The V and J genes are TRBV5-1 and TRBJ2-3; D is perhaps TRBD1 (5 bases). The TCR originated in a young man in good health. As DNA, the CDR3 is TGCGCCAGCAGCTTGAATCAGGGTGGCCGCACAGATACGCAGTATTTT. It specifies CASSLNQGGRTDTQYF. Full variable domain (rest looked up from reference TRBV5-1 and TRBJ2-3): KAGVTQTPRYLIKTRGQQVTLSCSPISGHRSVSWYQQTPGQGLQFLFEYFSETQRNKGNFPGRFSGRQFSNSRSEMNVSTLELGDSALYLCASSLNQGGRTDTQYFGPGTRLTVL.